Here is one TCR beta chain with its context. As yet, its antigen is unknown. The source of the sample is a study of OX40 agonist ivuxolimab in advanced cancers. Study details: Dose-escalation subjects each had hepatocellular carcinoma, melanoma, renal cell or head and neck cancer. A male proportion of around 86% was recorded, with mean age approximately 64 years and range about 23 to 80.

Regarding the study as a whole: Clones of CD4+ and CD8+ blood T cells grew by week 6 at doses of 0.1 to 3.0 mg/kg. On average, CD8+ T cells showed a greater number of expanded clones than CD4+.

Only in-frame clones appear in the TCRdb table, and some are missing; sequencing was by immunoSEQ multiplex PCR. The sample holds about 95,000 clones, around 90% seen once. The germline V gene encodes CDR1 SEHNR and CDR2 FQNEAQ (reference sequence). The CDR3 has 15 amino acids. V lost 2 bases and J lost 3, with 10 bases in between. This chain uses TRBV7-9 with TRBJ2-2, with D unresolved. The starting material was CD4+ or CD8+ T cells sorted from blood, obtained in a trial of the OX40 agonist ivuxolimab. This TCR was recovered from an adult with an advanced solid tumor such as melanoma, head and neck, liver or kidney cancer. This CDR3 reads CASSLKAMDTGELFF. CDR3 bases: TGTGCCAGCAGCTTAAAGGCGATGGACACCGGGGAGCTGTTTTTT.